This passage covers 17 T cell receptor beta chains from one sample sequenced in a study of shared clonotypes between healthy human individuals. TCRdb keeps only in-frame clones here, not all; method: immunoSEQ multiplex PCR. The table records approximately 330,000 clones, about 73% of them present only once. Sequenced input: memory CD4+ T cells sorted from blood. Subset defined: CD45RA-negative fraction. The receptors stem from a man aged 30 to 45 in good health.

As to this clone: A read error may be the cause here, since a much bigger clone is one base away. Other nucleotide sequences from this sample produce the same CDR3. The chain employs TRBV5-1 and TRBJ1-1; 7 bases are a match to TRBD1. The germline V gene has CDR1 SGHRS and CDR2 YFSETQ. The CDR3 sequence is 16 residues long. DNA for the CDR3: TGCGCCAGCAGCTTGTCCGGGACAGCCTTGAACACTGAAGCCTTCTTT. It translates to CASSLSGTALNTEAFF.

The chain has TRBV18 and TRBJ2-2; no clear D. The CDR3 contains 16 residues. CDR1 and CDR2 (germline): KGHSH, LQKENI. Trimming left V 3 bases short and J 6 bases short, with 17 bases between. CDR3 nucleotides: TGTGCCAGCTCACCTCTAGGATCCCGATCAGCCGGGGAGCTGTTTTTT. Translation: CASSPLGSRSAGELFF.

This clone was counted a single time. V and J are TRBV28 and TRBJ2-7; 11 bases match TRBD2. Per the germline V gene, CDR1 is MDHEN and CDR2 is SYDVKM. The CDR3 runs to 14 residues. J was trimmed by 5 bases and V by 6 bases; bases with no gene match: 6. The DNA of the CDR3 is TGTGCCAGCAGAACTAGCGGGAGTACCCACGAGCAGTACTTC. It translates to CASRTSGSTHEQYF.

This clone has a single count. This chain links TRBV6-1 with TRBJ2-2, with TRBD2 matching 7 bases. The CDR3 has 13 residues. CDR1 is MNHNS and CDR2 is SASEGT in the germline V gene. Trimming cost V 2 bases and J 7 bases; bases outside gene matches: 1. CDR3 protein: CASSEKRGGELFF. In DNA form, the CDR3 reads TGTGCCAGCAGTGAAAAGCGGGGCGGGGAGCTGTTTTTT.

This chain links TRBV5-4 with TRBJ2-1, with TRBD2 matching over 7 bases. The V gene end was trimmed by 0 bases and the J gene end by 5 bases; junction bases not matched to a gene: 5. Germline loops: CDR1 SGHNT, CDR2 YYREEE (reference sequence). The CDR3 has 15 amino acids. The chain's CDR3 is CASSLELALHNEQFF. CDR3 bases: TGTGCCAGCAGCTTGGAACTAGCGTTGCACAATGAGCAGTTCTTC.

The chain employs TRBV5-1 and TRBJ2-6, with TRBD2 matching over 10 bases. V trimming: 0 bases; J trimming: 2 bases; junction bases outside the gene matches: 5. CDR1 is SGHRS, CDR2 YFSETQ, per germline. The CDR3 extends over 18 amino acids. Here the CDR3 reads CASSLAGLAGAGANVLTF. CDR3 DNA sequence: TGCGCCAGCAGCTTGGCTGGGCTAGCGGGAGCTGGGGCCAACGTCCTGACTTTC.

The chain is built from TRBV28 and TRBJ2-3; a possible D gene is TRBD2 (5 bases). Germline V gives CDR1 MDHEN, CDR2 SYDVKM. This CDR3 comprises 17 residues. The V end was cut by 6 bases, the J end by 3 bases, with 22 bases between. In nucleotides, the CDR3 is TGTGCCAGCAGCACGCGGTACGGACTTTCCGATACAGATACGCAGTATTTT. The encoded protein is CASSTRYGLSDTDTQYF.

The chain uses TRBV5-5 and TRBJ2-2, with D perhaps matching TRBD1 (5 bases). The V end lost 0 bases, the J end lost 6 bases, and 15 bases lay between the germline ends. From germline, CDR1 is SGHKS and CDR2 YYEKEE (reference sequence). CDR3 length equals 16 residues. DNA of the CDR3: TGTGCCAGCAGCTTGGATTGGGGCCAGGGCCCCGGGGAGCTGTTTTTT. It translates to CASSLDWGQGPGELFF.

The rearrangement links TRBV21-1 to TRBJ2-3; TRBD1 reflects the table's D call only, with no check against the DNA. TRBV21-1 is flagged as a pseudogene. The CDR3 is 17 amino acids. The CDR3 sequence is CASSNPPEDRHTDTQYF. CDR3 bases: TGTGCCAGCAGCAACCCCCCGGAGGACAGGCACACAGATACGCAGTATTTT.

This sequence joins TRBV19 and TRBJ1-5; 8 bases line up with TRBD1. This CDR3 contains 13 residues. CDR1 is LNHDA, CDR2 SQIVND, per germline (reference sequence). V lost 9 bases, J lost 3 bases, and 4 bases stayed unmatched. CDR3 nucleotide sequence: TGTGCCAGCGACAGGGGACCCAATCAGCCCCAGCATTTT. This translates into CASDRGPNQPQHF.

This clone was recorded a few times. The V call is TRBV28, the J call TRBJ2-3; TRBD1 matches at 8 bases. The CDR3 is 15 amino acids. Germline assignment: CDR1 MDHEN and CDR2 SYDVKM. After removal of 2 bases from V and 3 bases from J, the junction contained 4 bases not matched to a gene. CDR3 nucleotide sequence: TGTGCCAGCAGTTTACGACAGGGGCTTACAGATACGCAGTATTTT. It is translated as CASSLRQGLTDTQYF.

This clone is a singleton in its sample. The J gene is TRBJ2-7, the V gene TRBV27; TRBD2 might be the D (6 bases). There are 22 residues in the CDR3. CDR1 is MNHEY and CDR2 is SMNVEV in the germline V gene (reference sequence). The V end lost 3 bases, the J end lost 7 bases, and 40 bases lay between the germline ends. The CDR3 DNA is TGTGCCAGCAGTTTCGACGGGAGAGGGTCCTTTCGTGTGGGAGGCAGTGGGGGGGAGCAGTACTTC. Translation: CASSFDGRGSFRVGGSGGEQYF.

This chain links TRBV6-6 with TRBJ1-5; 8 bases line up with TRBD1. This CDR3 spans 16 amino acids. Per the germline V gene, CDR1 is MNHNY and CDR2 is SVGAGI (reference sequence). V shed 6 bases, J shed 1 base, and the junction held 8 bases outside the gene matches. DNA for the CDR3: TGTGCCAGCAGCCCCGGACAGGGCCGAAGCAATCAGCCCCAGCATTTT. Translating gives CASSPGQGRSNQPQHF.

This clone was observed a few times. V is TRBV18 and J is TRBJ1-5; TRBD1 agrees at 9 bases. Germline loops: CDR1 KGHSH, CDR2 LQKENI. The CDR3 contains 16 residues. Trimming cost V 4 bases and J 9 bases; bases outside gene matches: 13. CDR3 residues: CASSRTGDPVSSPQHF. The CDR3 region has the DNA TGTGCCAGCTCACGGACAGGGGACCCTGTTTCTTCGCCCCAGCATTTT.

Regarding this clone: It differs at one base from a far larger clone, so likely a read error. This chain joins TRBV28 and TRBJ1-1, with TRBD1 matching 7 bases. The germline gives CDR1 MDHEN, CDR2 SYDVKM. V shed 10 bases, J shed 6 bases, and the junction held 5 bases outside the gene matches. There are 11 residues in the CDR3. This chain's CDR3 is CATRGRPEAFF. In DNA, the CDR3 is TGTGCCACCAGGGGGAGGCCTGAAGCTTTCTTT.

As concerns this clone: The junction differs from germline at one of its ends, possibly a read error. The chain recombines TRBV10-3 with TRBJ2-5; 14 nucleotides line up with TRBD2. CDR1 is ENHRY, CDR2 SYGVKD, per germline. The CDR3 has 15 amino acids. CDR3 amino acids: CAMSDGTSGRKTQYF. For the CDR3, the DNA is TGTGCCATGAGTGACGGGACTAGCGGGAGAAAGACCCAGTACTTC.

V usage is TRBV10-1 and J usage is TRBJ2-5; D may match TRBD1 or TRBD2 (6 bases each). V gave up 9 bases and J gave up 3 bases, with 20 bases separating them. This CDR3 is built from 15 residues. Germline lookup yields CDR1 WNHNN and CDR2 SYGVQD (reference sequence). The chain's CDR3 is CARKLPGAREETQYF. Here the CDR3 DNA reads TGCGCCAGAAAACTCCCGGGGGCGAGGGAAGAGACCCAGTACTTC.